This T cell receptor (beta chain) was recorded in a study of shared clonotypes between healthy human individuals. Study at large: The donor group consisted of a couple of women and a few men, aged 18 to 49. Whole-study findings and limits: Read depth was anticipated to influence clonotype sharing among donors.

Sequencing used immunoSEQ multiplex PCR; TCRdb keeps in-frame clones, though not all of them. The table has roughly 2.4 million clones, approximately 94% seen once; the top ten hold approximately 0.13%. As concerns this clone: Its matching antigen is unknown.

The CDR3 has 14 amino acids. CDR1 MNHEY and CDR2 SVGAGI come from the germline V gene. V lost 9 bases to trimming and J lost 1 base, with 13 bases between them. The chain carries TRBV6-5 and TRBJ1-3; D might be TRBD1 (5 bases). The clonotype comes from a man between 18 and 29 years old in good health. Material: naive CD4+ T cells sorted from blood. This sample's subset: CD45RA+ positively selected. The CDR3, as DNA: TGTGCCAGTAAGAGCGACAGATCTGGAAACACCATATATTTT. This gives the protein CASKSDRSGNTIYF.